This entry is about one T cell receptor beta chain. What it binds is not known. A multiplex PCR was run with 60 Vbeta primers and 13 Jbeta primers. Profiling relied on immunoSEQ multiplex PCR, and the TCRdb table lists in-frame clones only, not all of them. The table has over 200,000 clones, 82% seen once; the top ten hold about 6.4%. Germline V CDR1 and CDR2: MNHEY, SVGAGI. V was pared by 2 bases and J by 5 bases, with 10 bases between. This CDR3 has 14 amino acids. This sample is drawn from a study of cytomegalovirus exposure and HLA in healthy donors. General observations from the study: Cytomegalovirus-associated TCR beta chains were listed, numbering 164.

The TCR was taken from a man in his forties in good health and CMV-seropositive. The genes are TRBV6-5 and TRBJ2-1, with D maybe TRBD1 (5 bases). The sequenced material came from PBMCs. The CDR3 region has the DNA TGTGCCAGCAGTTACCAAACAGGAGACAATGAGCAGTTCTTC. Residues: CASSYQTGDNEQFF.